A selection of T cell receptor beta chains follows, all from one sample in a study of shared clonotypes between healthy human individuals. Sequenced by immunoSEQ multiplex PCR; TCRdb stores in-frame clones only, minus some. The data show a few hundred thousand clones, roughly 96% seen once. The sequenced sample consisted of naive CD8+ T cells sorted from blood. Source of these receptors: a woman aged 30 to 39 in good health. Both conserved end residues are part of each CDR3. D genes are given only for firm matches. Clone size is shown for a subset of rows, as once, few, many or a class of expanded clone.

>NA|TRBV5-6|TRBJ1-1|once
CASSFRFGPLEAFF
TGTGCCAGCAGCTTTCGCTTTGGACCGCTTGAAGCTTTCTTT
>NA|TRBV27|TRBJ2-7|NA
CASSLGPGRGLSTYEQYF
TGTGCCAGCAGTTTAGGCCCTGGGAGGGGGCTATCCACCTACGAGCAGTACTTC
>NA|TRBV25-1|TRBJ2-1|NA
CASSEGTVTGHEQFF
TGTGCCAGCAGTGAGGGTACAGTAACCGGCCATGAGCAGTTCTTC
>NA|TRBV5-4|TRBJ2-2|NA
CASSSGEGRTGELFF
TGTGCCAGCAGCTCCGGCGAGGGGAGGACCGGGGAGCTGTTTTTT
>NA|TRBV6-1|TRBJ2-7|NA
CASSPTSRYEQYF
TGTGCCAGCAGCCCTACTAGCAGGTACGAGCAGTACTTC
>TRBD1|TRBV9|TRBJ1-4|NA
CASSGQGTGGVSNEKLFF
TGTGCCAGCAGCGGCCAAGGGACAGGGGGCGTTTCTAATGAAAAACTGTTTTTT
>TRBD2|TRBV9|TRBJ2-3|NA
CASSVGGSGRHTQYF
TGTGCCAGCAGCGTAGGTGGTAGCGGGAGACATACGCAGTATTTT
>NA|TRBV5-6|TRBJ2-7|once
CASSPRMDSYEQYF
TGTGCCAGCAGCCCTCGAATGGATTCCTACGAGCAGTACTTC
>TRBD2|TRBV11-3|TRBJ2-1|NA
CASSPAEAGDGYNEQFF
TGTGCCAGCAGCCCTGCCGAGGCGGGAGACGGATACAATGAGCAGTTCTTC
>NA|TRBV29-1|TRBJ2-5|NA
CSVEDHEQRETQYF
TGCAGCGTTGAAGATCACGAACAGAGGGAGACCCAGTACTTC
>TRBD2|TRBV4-2|TRBJ2-7|NA
CASSQEAGGVYEQYF
TGTGCCAGCAGCCAAGAAGCGGGAGGGGTTTACGAGCAGTACTTC
>TRBD1|TRBV29-1|TRBJ1-1|NA
CSVVDRVNTEAFF
TGCAGCGTGGTAGACAGGGTAAACACTGAAGCTTTCTTT
>NA|TRBV6-1|TRBJ2-7|NA
CASSEIYNSPYEQYF
TGTGCCAGCAGTGAAATCTACAACTCCCCCTACGAGCAGTACTTC
>NA|TRBV10-3|TRBJ2-6|NA
CAISDPGIGGANVLTF
TGTGCCATCAGTGATCCGGGTATAGGCGGGGCCAACGTCCTGACTTTC
>NA|TRBV5-1|TRBJ2-3|NA
CASSLAGVDTQYF
TGCGCCAGCAGCTTGGCCGGGGTAGATACGCAGTATTTT
>NA|TRBV28|TRBJ2-3|NA
CASSSQFQTDTQYF
TGTGCCAGCAGTTCACAGTTTCAAACAGATACGCAGTATTTT
>TRBD2|TRBV28|TRBJ2-7|NA
CASNSLVSGAYEQYF
TGTGCCAGCAACTCCCTAGTTAGCGGGGCCTACGAGCAGTACTTC
>NA|TRBV21-1|TRBJ1-1|NA
CASSALATGPMNTEAFF
TGTGCCAGCAGCGCCCTTGCCACAGGACCTATGAACACTGAAGCTTTCTTT
>NA|TRBV29-1|TRBJ1-5|NA
CSVAMGRNNQPQHF
TGCAGCGTTGCGATGGGCCGGAACAATCAGCCCCAGCATTTT
>TRBD2|TRBV6-1|TRBJ2-3|NA
CASSAGTSGTDTQYF
TGTGCCAGCAGTGCAGGGACTAGCGGCACAGATACGCAGTATTTT
>TRBD1|TRBV28|TRBJ1-1|NA
CATSRDRVTEAFF
TGTGCCACCTCCCGGGACAGGGTCACTGAAGCTTTCTTT
>NA|TRBV5-1|TRBJ1-5|NA
CASSLEGGNQPQHF
TGCGCCAGCAGCTTGGAGGGCGGGAATCAGCCCCAGCATTTT
>NA|TRBV28|TRBJ1-2|NA
CASRGARLQRGYTF
TGTGCCAGCAGAGGGGCACGATTACAGCGTGGCTACACCTTC
>NA|TRBV5-1|TRBJ2-4|once
CASSPGHLNLAKNIQYF
TGCGCCAGCAGCCCGGGACACCTCAACCTAGCCAAAAACATTCAGTACTTC
>NA|TRBV6-5|TRBJ2-3|NA
CASSYLLGVRPDTQYF
TGTGCCAGCAGTTACTTATTGGGAGTTCGCCCAGATACGCAGTATTTT
>TRBD2|TRBV7-9|TRBJ2-1|NA
CASSVLREGAYNEQFF
TGTGCCAGCAGTGTCCTCCGGGAGGGCGCCTACAATGAGCAGTTCTTC
>NA|TRBV9|TRBJ2-3|NA
CASSVGGYTDTQYF
TGTGCCAGCAGCGTAGGCGGCTACACAGATACGCAGTATTTT
>TRBD2|TRBV15|TRBJ2-1|NA
CATSMVLAVMSSYNEQFF
TGTGCCACCAGCATGGTACTAGCGGTAATGAGCTCCTACAATGAGCAGTTCTTC
>TRBD1|TRBV19|TRBJ2-7|NA
CASSIPRQGSDEQYF
TGTGCCAGTAGTATCCCGAGACAGGGGTCGGACGAGCAGTACTTC
>NA|TRBV15|TRBJ2-1|NA
CATSRDRLGQFF
TGTGCCACCAGCAGAGATCGGCTAGGGCAGTTCTTC
>NA|TRBV7-2|TRBJ2-1|NA
CASSVYPNSRLSYNEQFF
TGTGCCAGCAGCGTTTATCCTAACTCTAGATTATCCTACAATGAGCAGTTCTTC
>NA|TRBV5-1|TRBJ2-7|NA
CASSLPGTSYEQYF
TGCGCCAGCAGCTTGCCCGGGACCTCCTACGAGCAGTACTTC
>NA|TRBV7-9|TRBJ2-3|NA
CASSPYRGSSTDTQYF
TGTGCCAGCAGCCCTTATCGCGGTTCTAGCACAGATACGCAGTATTTT
>NA|TRBV28|TRBJ1-2|NA
CASNQEGNYGYTF
TGTGCCAGCAATCAGGAGGGGAACTATGGCTACACCTTC
>TRBD2|TRBV25-1|TRBJ2-7|NA
CAILRTRNGPEYF
TGTGCCATACTTAGGACTAGAAATGGTCCGGAGTACTTC
>NA|TRBV27|TRBJ1-5|NA
CASQLQGSNQPQHF
TGTGCCAGCCAACTCCAGGGGAGCAATCAGCCCCAGCATTTT
>NA|TRBV6-5|TRBJ2-3|NA
CASSYGGLDTQYF
TGTGCCAGCAGTTACGGTGGGTTAGATACGCAGTATTTT
>NA|TRBV19|TRBJ1-2|NA
CASTVDGPYGYTF
TGTGCCAGTACCGTTGACGGTCCCTATGGCTACACCTTC
>TRBD2|TRBV5-4|TRBJ2-5|once
CASSGPGGTETQYF
TGTGCCAGCAGCGGACCCGGGGGGACAGAGACCCAGTACTTC
>NA|TRBV6-5|TRBJ2-7|NA
CASVGVVPREQYF
TGTGCCAGTGTGGGAGTCGTCCCGAGGGAGCAGTACTTC
>NA|TRBV9|TRBJ2-2|NA
CASSAPREGGTGELFF
TGTGCCAGCAGTGCCCCCAGGGAAGGAGGCACCGGGGAGCTGTTTTTT
>NA|TRBV9|TRBJ2-2|NA
CASSVVSGTGELFF
TGTGCCAGCAGCGTAGTGTCTGGGACCGGGGAGCTGTTTTTT
>TRBD2|TRBV9|TRBJ2-3|NA
CASSASGAFTDTQYF
TGTGCCAGCAGCGCTAGCGGGGCGTTCACAGATACGCAGTATTTT
>TRBD2|TRBV11-2|TRBJ2-7|NA
CASRPGLAGGGSYEQYF
TGTGCCAGCAGACCGGGACTAGCGGGCGGCGGGTCCTACGAGCAGTACTTC
>NA|TRBV5-1|TRBJ2-7|NA
CASSPDGGFSYEQYF
TGCGCCAGCAGCCCGGACGGGGGTTTCTCCTACGAGCAGTACTTC